The next 22 T cell receptor beta chains were all read from a single sample in a study of T cell responses to AZD1222 COVID-19 vaccine. Measured with immunoSEQ multiplex PCR; TCRdb has only the in-frame clones, and not every one. The table includes approximately 190,000 clones, approximately 95% detected once. Sample: peripheral blood, taken 28 days after the second AZD1222 dose. The receptors here all came from an adult who received the AZD1222 COVID-19 vaccine.

The chain combines TRBV24-1 with TRBJ1-4, with D hard to call. Germline CDR1 is KGHDR and CDR2 is SFDVKD. The V gene lost 6 bases and the J gene lost 2 bases, with 9 bases spanning the gap. The CDR3 is 14 residues long. The CDR3: CATSPGGTNEKLFF. CDR3 nucleotide sequence: TGTGCCACCAGTCCAGGAGGGACTAATGAAAAACTGTTTTTT.

V and J are TRBV7-9 and TRBJ2-1; D not resolved. Per germline, CDR1 SEHNR and CDR2 FQNEAQ (reference sequence). V shed 3 bases and J shed 5 bases, with 14 bases lying between them. The CDR3 runs to 15 residues. For the CDR3, the DNA is TGTGCCAGCAGCTTTGGCTTGCGGAACCACAATGAGCAGTTCTTC. This gives the protein CASSFGLRNHNEQFF.

V and J are TRBV19 and TRBJ1-2; D uncertain. Germline V gives CDR1 LNHDA, CDR2 SQIVND (reference sequence). The length of the CDR3 is 14 residues. V was clipped by 5 bases and J by 2 bases, with 12 bases between them. The CDR3 loop is CASSPGGGNYGYTF. CDR3 bases: TGTGCCAGTAGTCCCGGTGGCGGGAACTATGGCTACACCTTC.

The CDR3 loop is CAWSPPGQGRNQPQHF. The CDR3 DNA is TGTGCCTGGAGTCCCCCGGGACAGGGACGAAATCAGCCCCAGCATTTT. J is TRBJ1-5 and V is TRBV30; 9 bases are a match to TRBD1. With 2 bases clipped from V and 4 bases from J, the junction kept 9 bases outside the gene matches. This CDR3 has 16 residues. CDR1 is GTSNPN, CDR2 SVGIG, per germline (reference sequence). Looking up the rest from reference TRBV30 and TRBJ1-5 gives the full variable domain: SQTIHQWPATLVQPVGSPLSLECTVEGTSNPNLYWYRQAAGRGLQLLFYSVGIGQISSEVPQNLSASRPQDRQFILSSKKLLLSDSGFYLCAWSPPGQGRNQPQHFGDGTRLSIL.

CDR3 DNA sequence: TGTGCCAGCAGCCCGGGACAGGGGTTCACTGAAGCTTTCTTT. This sequence encodes CASSPGQGFTEAFF. The chain joins TRBV9 to TRBJ1-1, with TRBD1 identical over 10 bases. This CDR3 region has 14 residues. Germline lookup yields CDR1 SGDLS and CDR2 YYNGEE. The V segment lost 4 bases and the J segment 4 bases; nucleotides outside the gene matches: 4. Drawing the rest from reference TRBV9 and TRBJ1-1, the complete variable domain is DSGVTQTPKHLITATGQRVTLRCSPRSGDLSVYWYQQSLDQGLQFLIQYYNGEERAKGNILERFSAQQFPDLHSELNLSSLELGDSALYFCASSPGQGFTEAFFGQGTRLTVV.

The V and J genes are TRBV30 and TRBJ1-4; possible D gene TRBD1, 5 bases. The CDR3 runs to 15 residues. Trimming pared 1 base from V and 5 bases from J, leaving 14 bases between. Germline V lookup: CDR1 GTSNPN, CDR2 SVGIG (reference sequence). This chain's CDR3 is CAWSGGGRPNEKLFF. The CDR3 DNA reads TGTGCCTGGAGTGGTGGGGGACGTCCGAATGAAAAACTGTTTTTT. Supplemented by reference TRBV30 and TRBJ1-4, the full variable domain reads SQTIHQWPATLVQPVGSPLSLECTVEGTSNPNLYWYRQAAGRGLQLLFYSVGIGQISSEVPQNLSASRPQDRQFILSSKKLLLSDSGFYLCAWSGGGRPNEKLFFGSGTQLSVL.

This clone was detected once. The V gene is TRBV7-3, the J gene TRBJ1-6; 7 nucleotides agree with TRBD1. V was pared by 3 bases and J by 7 bases, with 6 bases of the junction left unmatched. The CDR3 loop spans 15 amino acids. Germline V gene lookup returns CDR1 SGHTA and CDR2 FQGTGA. Written as DNA, the CDR3 is TGTGCCAGCAGCTTGGGACAGCCACGCAATTCACCCCTCCACTTT. Protein: CASSLGQPRNSPLHF.

The chain joins TRBV5-8 to TRBJ2-5, with 9 bases aligning to TRBD1. The CDR3 length is 15 residues. V was clipped by 6 bases and J by 1 base; unmatched bases: 7. Germline lookup yields CDR1 SGHTS and CDR2 YDEGEE. In nucleotides, the CDR3 is TGTGCCAGCATCCCCGGGACAGGGATCCAAGAGACCCAGTACTTC. It translates to CASIPGTGIQETQYF.

The chain recombines TRBV19 with TRBJ1-1; D is unclear. Germline CDR1 LNHDA, CDR2 SQIVND (reference sequence). The CDR3 extends over 14 amino acids. The V gene lost 11 bases and the J gene lost 1 base, with 17 bases spanning the gap. The CDR3 loop is CALRSRPGNTEAFF. For the CDR3, the DNA is TGTGCCCTCAGAAGTCGGCCGGGGAACACTGAAGCTTTCTTT.

J is TRBJ1-1 and V is TRBV19; D gene uncertain. The CDR3 runs 15 residues. Germline V gene lookup returns CDR1 LNHDA and CDR2 SQIVND (reference sequence). Trimming removed 3 bases at V and 1 base at J, with 12 bases between. The CDR3 region is CASSITPGTNTEAFF. CDR3 coding DNA: TGTGCCAGTAGTATCACCCCGGGAACGAACACTGAAGCTTTCTTT.

This chain links TRBV28 with TRBJ2-3; D is uncertain. Germline V gene data show CDR1 as MDHEN and CDR2 as SYDVKM. Deletions cut 8 bases from V and 4 bases from J, with 16 bases between. This CDR3 comprises 14 residues. CDR3 nucleotides: TGTGCCAGCGAGGACCCTCTCCCCCCAGATACGCAGTATTTT. It is translated as CASEDPLPPDTQYF.

This clone was seen a single time. V gene TRBV5-3 combines with J gene TRBJ1-2; D is uncertain. TRBV5-3 is an ORF, with its function uncertain. The CDR3 runs to 10 residues. Trimming left V 4 bases short and J 8 bases short, with 6 bases between. The CDR3 is CARSRPGYTF. CDR3 DNA: TGTGCCAGAAGCCGTCCGGGCTACACCTTC.

The chain recombines TRBV6-5 with TRBJ1-2; 8 positions agree with TRBD1. This CDR3 contains 12 residues. Trimming cost V 6 bases and J 6 bases; bases outside gene matches: 3. Germline CDR1 MNHEY, CDR2 SVGAGI. CDR3 in amino acids: CASRTTGDGYTF. The CDR3, as DNA: TGTGCCAGCAGGACGACAGGGGATGGCTACACCTTC.

The chain has TRBV5-1 and TRBJ1-1; TRBD1 is a possible D gene (6 bases). V dropped 2 bases and J dropped 11 bases, with 16 bases sitting between them. From germline, CDR1 is SGHRS and CDR2 YFSETQ. This CDR3 has 13 residues. The CDR3 region has the DNA TGCGCCAGCAGCTTTGGGGCGGGGGCGCACGCTTTCTTT. Its protein is CASSFGAGAHAFF.

The J gene is TRBJ1-1, the V gene TRBV15; TRBD1 matches at 9 bases. This CDR3 contains 15 residues. CDR1 is LNHNV and CDR2 is YYDKDF in the germline V gene (reference sequence). V lost 1 base, J lost 5 bases, and 5 bases stayed unmatched. CDR3 in DNA: TGTGCCACCAGCAGAGGGGGACAGGGAATGACTGAAGCTTTCTTT. It is translated as CATSRGGQGMTEAFF. The whole variable domain, remainder taken from reference TRBV15 and TRBJ1-1, is DAMVIQNPRYQVTQFGKPVTLSCSQTLNHNVMYWYQQKSSQAPKLLFHYYDKDFNNEADTPDNFQSRRPNTSFCFLDIRSPGLGDTAMYLCATSRGGQGMTEAFFGQGTRLTVV.

The chain recombines TRBV13 with TRBJ1-2; 9 positions agree with TRBD1. CDR1 and CDR2 from the germline V gene are PRHDT and FYEKMQ (reference sequence). J gave up 5 bases and V 6 bases, and 10 bases lay outside the gene matches. This CDR3 spans 15 amino acids. CDR3 amino acids: CASRPRTGDEYGYTF. CDR3 DNA: TGTGCCAGCAGACCTCGGACAGGGGATGAGTATGGCTACACCTTC. The full variable domain, its missing parts supplied by reference TRBV13 and TRBJ1-2, is AAGVIQSPRHLIKEKRETATLKCYPIPRHDTVYWYQQGPGQDPQFLISFYEKMQSDKGSIPDRFSAQQFSDYHSELNMSSLELGDSALYFCASRPRTGDEYGYTFGSGTRLTVV.

The chain combines TRBV10-3 with TRBJ2-2; D tentatively reads TRBD1 or TRBD2 (5 bases each). The CDR3 is 17 residues long. Per germline, CDR1 ENHRY and CDR2 SYGVKD. V was shortened by 11 bases and J by 5 bases, with 27 bases between the two germline ends. In DNA form, the CDR3 reads TGTGCCGGGTCCGGGGCCACCGGCGAGAGGGGAACCGGGGAGCTGTTTTTT. As protein: CAGSGATGERGTGELFF.

V usage is TRBV12-5 and J usage is TRBJ2-5; D may be TRBD1 or TRBD2 (5 bases each). Germline CDR1 is LGHNT and CDR2 is FRNRAP. The length of the CDR3 is 15 residues. Trimming took 0 bases from V and 5 from J, leaving 13 bases between them. The CDR3 nucleotides read TGTGCTAGTGGTTTGGTACCCGGGGCGAGGGAGACCCAGTACTTC. Translating gives CASGLVPGARETQYF.

V and J are TRBV18 and TRBJ1-1, with 11 bases lining up with TRBD1. Germline CDR1 reads KGHSH; CDR2 reads LQKENI. The CDR3 totals 19 residues. V shed 2 bases and J 6 bases; nucleotides not matched to a gene: 17. CDR3 region: CASSPNRGQGAGLDPEAFF. The CDR3 DNA reads as TGTGCCAGCTCACCAAATAGAGGACAGGGGGCTGGTTTGGACCCTGAAGCTTTCTTT.

J is TRBJ1-2 and V is TRBV7-9; 7 nucleotides line up with TRBD1. The length of the CDR3 is 14 residues. Germline values: CDR1 SEHNR, CDR2 FQNEAQ (reference sequence). Trimming removed 5 bases from V and 2 bases from J; junction bases left unmatched: 5. The CDR3 loop reads CASSMPTGNYGYTF. In DNA, the CDR3 is TGTGCCAGCAGCATGCCGACAGGGAACTATGGCTACACCTTC. Full variable domain (remainder filled in from reference TRBV7-9 and TRBJ1-2): DTGVSQNPRHKITKRGQNVTFRCDPISEHNRLYWYRQTLGQGPEFLTYFQNEAQLEKSRLLSDRFSAERPKGSFSTLEIQRTEQGDSAMYLCASSMPTGNYGYTFGSGTRLTVV.

The genes are TRBV6-5 and TRBJ2-2; D uncertain. This CDR3 has 12 residues. Germline V gene sequence: CDR1 MNHEY, CDR2 SVGAGI. Deletions cut 2 bases from V and 2 bases from J, with 0 bases between. The CDR3 DNA is TGTGCCAGCAGTTACAACACCGGGGAGCTGTTTTTT. Translated: CASSYNTGELFF.

The chain carries TRBV15 and TRBJ1-2; 7 positions match TRBD1. The CDR3 is made up of 16 amino acids. The V gene's germline CDR1 is LNHNV and CDR2 YYDKDF (reference sequence). Trimming cost V 1 base and J 2 bases; bases outside gene matches: 7. CDR3 amino acids: CATSRARQGMNYGYTF. The CDR3 nucleotides read TGTGCCACCAGCAGAGCCCGACAGGGAATGAACTATGGCTACACCTTC.